This T cell receptor (beta chain) was documented in a study of T cell responses to AZD1222 COVID-19 vaccine. TCRdb's table, derived via immunoSEQ multiplex PCR, lists solely in-frame clones and lacks some. The data hold tens of thousands of clones, with more than 90% observed a single time. This CDR3 has 14 residues. With V trimmed by 5 bases and J by 1 base, 4 bases remained unmatched. Per the germline V gene, CDR1 is LGHDT and CDR2 is YNNKEL (reference sequence). The genes are TRBV3-1 (or the pseudogene TRBV3-2) and TRBJ1-1, with 7 positions matching TRBD1. The source is an adult who received the AZD1222 COVID-19 vaccine. The sample here was peripheral blood, taken 28 days after the second AZD1222 dose. CDR3 in amino acids: CASSLEGANTEAFF. CDR3 bases: TGTGCCAGCAGCTTGGAGGGGGCGAACACTGAAGCTTTCTTT.